Below, 28 T cell receptor beta chains from the same sample are listed, as sequenced in a study of CD4 T cells in relation to SARS-CoV-2 and coronaviruses. Only in-frame clones appear in the TCRdb table, and some are missing; sequencing was by immunoSEQ multiplex PCR. The table records 36,000 or so clones, around four fifths of them present only once. These TCRs' antigens remain unknown. Material for sequencing was memory CD4+ T cells from PBMCs, cultured in vitro. Receptors originate from an adult with COVID-19.

The sample holds a few counts of this clone. The J gene is TRBJ1-1, the V gene TRBV20-1; 7 bases fit TRBD1. This CDR3 has 11 residues. J was trimmed by 4 bases and V by 4 bases; bases with no gene match: 0. Germline lookup yields CDR1 DFQATT and CDR2 SNEGSKA (reference sequence). The CDR3 nucleotides are TGCAGTGCTACAGGGGGCACTGAAGCTTTCTTT. Its protein product is CSATGGTEAFF.

This clone was found once. The chain employs TRBV12-3 or TRBV12-4 and TRBJ2-7, with a weak D call TRBD2 (6 bases). V lost 5 bases, J lost 3 bases, and 11 bases lay in between. This CDR3 has 13 residues. The CDR3 sequence is CASSLRRGYEQYF. The CDR3 region has the DNA TGTGCCAGCAGTCTTAGGAGGGGCTACGAGCAGTACTTC.

The chain links TRBV2 to TRBJ2-5; 7 positions match TRBD1. From germline, CDR1 is SNHLY and CDR2 FYNNEI. The CDR3 has 14 amino acids. With V trimmed by 8 bases and J by 2 bases, 8 bases remained unmatched. The CDR3 region is CASGSGQIQETQYF. The CDR3 nucleotides read TGTGCCAGCGGGTCGGGACAGATACAAGAGACCCAGTACTTC. Complete variable domain (other parts from reference TRBV2 and TRBJ2-5): EPEVTQTPSHQVTQMGQEVILRCVPISNHLYFYWYRQILGQKVEFLVSFYNNEISEKSEIFDDQFSVERPDGSNFTLKIRSTKLEDSAMYFCASGSGQIQETQYFGPGTRLLVL.

The chain uses TRBV19 and TRBJ2-1; TRBD2 matches 8 bases. After removal of 7 bases from V and 7 bases from J, the junction contained 12 bases not matched to a gene. Germline V lookup: CDR1 LNHDA, CDR2 SQIVND (reference sequence). CDR3 length equals 15 residues. CDR3 DNA sequence: TGTGCCAGTACCGATAGCGGGACCGGGGGGAATGAGCAGTTCTTC. Its protein is CASTDSGTGGNEQFF.

This clone turned up a few times. The chain carries TRBV5-1 and TRBJ1-3; D is unclear. The CDR3 is made up of 14 amino acids. Germline CDR1 SGHRS, CDR2 YFSETQ. The V end was cut by 1 base, the J end by 0 bases, with 5 bases between. CDR3 residues: CASSLTTSGNTIYF. The CDR3 DNA sequence: TGCGCCAGCAGCTTGACAACCTCTGGAAACACCATATATTTT.

This clone was observed a handful of times. V usage is TRBV13 and J usage is TRBJ2-4; no reliable D call. Germline values: CDR1 PRHDT, CDR2 FYEKMQ (reference sequence). The CDR3 has 13 residues. Trimming shortened V by 4 bases and J by 4 bases, and 8 bases separated the two germline ends. CDR3: CASSSDGKNIQYF. The CDR3 DNA sequence: TGTGCCAGCAGCTCGGACGGGAAAAACATTCAGTACTTC.

V is TRBV3-1 (or the pseudogene TRBV3-2) and J is TRBJ2-5, with 12 positions matching TRBD2. Looked up from germline, CDR1 is LGHDT and CDR2 is YNNKEL (reference sequence). This CDR3 spans 15 amino acids. V was clipped by 1 base and J by 3 bases; unmatched bases: 0. The CDR3, as DNA: TGTGCCAGCAGCCAAGCTAGCGGGAGGGAAGAGACCCAGTACTTC. This gives the protein CASSQASGREETQYF.

The chain carries TRBV15 and TRBJ1-3; no definite D call. The germline V gene has CDR1 LNHNV and CDR2 YYDKDF (reference sequence). There are 14 residues in the CDR3. Trimming shortened V by 1 base and J by 3 bases, and 7 bases separated the two germline ends. As DNA, the CDR3 is TGTGCCACCAGCAGAGCCCGGGTTGGAAACACCATATATTTT. Translation: CATSRARVGNTIYF.

The rearrangement links TRBV7-9 to TRBJ1-3; weak D call: TRBD1 (5 bases). Germline values: CDR1 SEHNR, CDR2 FQNEAQ (reference sequence). V was clipped by 8 bases and J by 0 bases, with 8 bases between them. The length of the CDR3 is 13 residues. The CDR3, as DNA: TGTGCCAGCCGGGGGGACTCTGGAAACACCATATATTTT. Amino acids: CASRGDSGNTIYF. Full variable domain (rest looked up from reference TRBV7-9 and TRBJ1-3): DTGVSQNPRHKITKRGQNVTFRCDPISEHNRLYWYRQTLGQGPEFLTYFQNEAQLEKSRLLSDRFSAERPKGSFSTLEIQRTEQGDSAMYLCASRGDSGNTIYFGEGSWLTVV.

A single count supports this clone. The CDR3 region has the DNA TGCGCCAGCAGCTTGGATGTTGAGAAGGGGGCCGGGGAGCTGTTTTTT. Its translation: CASSLDVEKGAGELFF. V gene TRBV5-1 combines with J gene TRBJ2-2, with D possibly matching TRBD1 (6 bases). CDR3 length equals 16 residues. CDR1 and CDR2 from the germline V gene are SGHRS and YFSETQ. V shed 0 bases and J shed 6 bases, with 15 bases lying between them.

V and J are TRBV19 and TRBJ2-1; D unclear. CDR3 length: 14 amino acids. Germline lookup yields CDR1 LNHDA and CDR2 SQIVND (reference sequence). V was cut by 3 bases and J by 6 bases, with 12 bases left in between. The CDR3 nucleotides are TGTGCCAGTAGTATCCGGGCCGATGGCAATGAGCAGTTCTTC. Its translation: CASSIRADGNEQFF.

The gene calls are TRBV6-5 and TRBJ2-3, with 7 bases identical to TRBD2. In germline, CDR1 is MNHEY, CDR2 SVGAGI. V was pared by 4 bases and J by 4 bases, with 8 bases of the junction left unmatched. This CDR3 spans 15 amino acids. The CDR3 nucleotides read TGTGCCAGCAGTTCTAGCGGAGTGGAGTCAGATACGCAGTATTTT. Protein product: CASSSSGVESDTQYF.

The chain has TRBV7-9 and TRBJ2-7; 9 nucleotides agree with TRBD1. CDR1 is SEHNR and CDR2 is FQNEAQ in the germline V gene (reference sequence). The CDR3 length is 14 residues. Losses at the gene ends were 3 bases for V and 7 bases for J; bases not matched to a gene: 7. CDR3 DNA sequence: TGTGCCAGCAGCTTGTCACAGGGGGCTTGGGAGCAGTACTTC. This gives the protein CASSLSQGAWEQYF.

The J gene is TRBJ1-1, the V gene TRBV18, with D unclear. The germline gives CDR1 KGHSH, CDR2 LQKENI. This CDR3 region has 16 residues. V was cut by 3 bases and J by 3 bases, with 17 bases left in between. CDR3 sequence: CASSPVQNYGDTEAFF. The CDR3 nucleotides read TGTGCCAGCTCACCCGTACAGAACTACGGGGACACTGAAGCTTTCTTT.

The rearrangement uses TRBV28 and TRBJ2-1, with 7 positions matching TRBD1. Germline V CDR1 and CDR2: MDHEN, SYDVKM. V shed 3 bases, J shed 4 bases, and the junction held 12 bases outside the gene matches. CDR3 length: 17 residues. The CDR3 region is CASSFLLDRVGYNEQFF. The DNA for the CDR3 is TGTGCCAGCAGTTTCTTACTAGACAGGGTGGGTTACAATGAGCAGTTCTTC.

This clone was counted between two and nine times. This chain connects TRBV11-2 to TRBJ2-5, with 9 bases that match TRBD1. This CDR3 spans 15 amino acids. With 4 bases clipped from V and 5 bases from J, the junction kept 8 bases outside the gene matches. Germline loops: CDR1 SGHAT, CDR2 FQNNGV. The CDR3 is CASSYRDREGETQYF. The DNA of the CDR3 is TGTGCCAGCAGCTACCGGGACAGGGAAGGCGAGACCCAGTACTTC.

This clone turned up a few times. The chain carries TRBV19 and TRBJ2-1, with 15 bases matching TRBD2. The CDR3 extends over 18 amino acids. Germline trimming cut 7 bases from V and 4 bases from J; bases unmatched to any gene: 11. Germline CDR1 reads LNHDA; CDR2 reads SQIVND (reference sequence). This chain's CDR3 is CASTPGLAGGKLYNEQFF. In DNA form, the CDR3 reads TGTGCCAGTACCCCAGGACTAGCGGGAGGGAAACTATACAATGAGCAGTTCTTC.

This clone was picked up one time. The chain combines TRBV4-1 with TRBJ2-1, with 10 bases identical to TRBD2. This CDR3 region has 17 residues. The ends lost 2 bases at V and 2 bases at J; junction bases unmatched: 6. The germline V gene encodes CDR1 MGHRA and CDR2 YSYEKL. The CDR3, as DNA: TGCGCCAGCAGCCAACGGCATCTAGCGGGAGCCTACAATGAGCAGTTCTTC. Translating gives CASSQRHLAGAYNEQFF.

The V and J genes are TRBV7-2 and TRBJ2-7; TRBD2 aligns across 7 bases. The CDR3 covers 17 residues. Germline values: CDR1 SGHTA, CDR2 FQGNSA. V lost 4 bases to trimming and J lost 4 bases; unmatched junction nucleotides: 16. The CDR3 region is CASSSLGRGRGNYEQYF. The CDR3 DNA reads TGTGCCAGCAGCTCCCTCGGAAGAGGGCGGGGGAATTACGAGCAGTACTTC.

V and J are TRBV28 and TRBJ2-3; the D is unclear. Germline V gives CDR1 MDHEN, CDR2 SYDVKM. Trimming left V 0 bases short and J 3 bases short, with 7 bases between. CDR3 size: 14 residues. The CDR3 is CASSLWASTDTQYF. The CDR3 bases are TGTGCCAGCAGTTTATGGGCTAGTACAGATACGCAGTATTTT.

By its share, this clone is medium-sized (0.01 to 0.1%). CDR3 amino acids: CATSDTLRGLSSYNEQFF. CDR3 DNA sequence: TGTGCCACCAGTGACACCCTACGGGGCTTGAGCTCCTACAATGAGCAGTTCTTC. The V and J genes are TRBV24-1 and TRBJ2-1; TRBD1 or TRBD2 may be the D gene (5 bases each). Between the trimmed V and J ends, which lost 4 bases and 0 bases, there was a span of 18 bases. This CDR3 contains 18 residues. CDR1 and CDR2 from the germline V gene are KGHDR and SFDVKD.

The sample holds a few counts of this clone. The chain has TRBV30 and TRBJ2-2; D is ambiguous. This CDR3 has 15 amino acids. The V end lost 0 bases, the J end lost 1 base, and 9 bases lay between the germline ends. Germline-derived CDR1 and CDR2 are GTSNPN and SVGIG (reference sequence). The CDR3 is CAWSVMSGNTGELFF. The CDR3 bases are TGTGCCTGGAGTGTAATGTCAGGGAACACCGGGGAGCTGTTTTTT.

This chain connects TRBV18 to TRBJ1-6; D not resolved. Germline V gene sequence: CDR1 KGHSH, CDR2 LQKENI. The CDR3 spans 17 residues. V lost 2 bases to trimming and J lost 6 bases, with 17 bases between them. CDR3 bases: TGTGCCAGCTCACCAAACAGCGAGAGTACATCTAATTCACCCCTCCACTTT. Protein product: CASSPNSESTSNSPLHF.

This clone was counted only a few times. The rearrangement links TRBV19 to TRBJ1-2; D possibly corresponds to TRBD1 (5 bases). Trimming took 7 bases from V and 2 from J, leaving 11 bases between them. The V gene's germline CDR1 is LNHDA and CDR2 SQIVND (reference sequence). CDR3 length: 13 residues. The CDR3 loop reads CASTPGLNYGYTF. Written as DNA, the CDR3 is TGTGCCAGTACCCCAGGGCTCAACTATGGCTACACCTTC.

The CDR3 bases are TGTGCCAGCAGCGTGGCAGGGCGAACCTACGAGCAGTACTTC. This sequence encodes CASSVAGRTYEQYF. This sequence joins TRBV7-2 and TRBJ2-7; D is perhaps TRBD1 (5 bases). The CDR3 sequence is 14 residues long. CDR1 and CDR2 (germline): SGHTA, FQGNSA. V was pared by 5 bases and J by 2 bases, with 13 bases between.

The chain is built from TRBV18 and TRBJ2-3; D is uncertain. Looked up from germline, CDR1 is KGHSH and CDR2 is LQKENI. The CDR3 runs to 16 residues. V was cut by 0 bases and J by 5 bases, with 15 bases left in between. CDR3 nucleotides: TGTGCCAGCTCACCACCCATAGCAATTTTTGGAGATACGCAGTATTTT. It encodes CASSPPIAIFGDTQYF.

The chain recombines TRBV4-1 with TRBJ2-1; a weak D match, TRBD2 (5 bases). In germline, CDR1 is MGHRA, CDR2 YSYEKL. There are 15 residues in the CDR3. Trimming removed 1 base from V and 7 bases from J, with 14 bases in between. CDR3 sequence reads: CASSQVPARRNEQFF. The CDR3 DNA follows: TGCGCCAGCAGCCAAGTTCCAGCTAGGAGGAATGAGCAGTTCTTC.

This clone was counted only a few times. This sequence joins TRBV28 and TRBJ1-2; 7 bases align to TRBD1. Per the germline V gene, CDR1 is MDHEN and CDR2 is SYDVKM. There are 18 residues in the CDR3. Losses at the gene ends were 3 bases for V and 1 base for J; bases not matched to a gene: 14. The CDR3 loop is CASSLFSAGQQLNYGYTF. Written as DNA, the CDR3 is TGTGCCAGCAGTTTGTTTAGTGCGGGACAGCAACTTAACTATGGCTACACCTTC.